The TCR beta chain under discussion was sequenced for a study of blood T cell repertoires in COVID-19. Study as a whole: The United States, Italy and Spain provided the acute and convalescent COVID-19 samples. PBMCs, B-cell-depleted T cells, or T cells provided the cDNA or gDNA that made up the material.

This CDR3 has 12 residues. Trimming removed 8 bases from V and 1 base from J, with 8 bases in between. Germline CDR1 is MNHEY and CDR2 is SVGAGI. Original data processing: By means of reference gene primer amplification, nucleated cell counts were estimated. Sequencing was performed with immunoSEQ multiplex PCR; in TCRdb, only in-frame clones are kept and a portion is missing. V and J calls and clone size are given by that table; D and trimming were obtained from the DNA. The table lists a few hundred thousand clones, approximately 85% of them singletons. Material: peripheral blood. The sequence was collected from a human donor in a cohort sampled during active COVID-19. The J gene is TRBJ1-2, the V gene TRBV6-5; a possible D gene is TRBD1 (6 bases). Here the CDR3 DNA reads TGTGCCAGCGGACAGTTTAACTATGGCTACACCTTC. Residues: CASGQFNYGYTF.